These 19 T cell receptor beta chains were sequenced from one sample in a study of T-cell memory formation after mild COVID-19. MiXCR, applied by TCRdb to the 5' RACE reads, yields one record per CDR3 protein. The sample shows 470,000 or so distinct CDR3 sequences, 18% of them seen only once. The sequenced material came from PBMCs or a T cell subset sorted from them (not recorded which). Source of these receptors: an adult woman who had mild COVID-19 (a few samples of this study predate the infection). Cell type and time point are not known.

The V gene is TRBV7-2, the J gene TRBJ2-3; 8 positions agree with TRBD2. V lost 5 bases to trimming and J lost 6 bases; unmatched junction nucleotides: 16. Germline lookup yields CDR1 SGHTA and CDR2 FQGNSA. There are 17 residues in the CDR3. CDR3 nucleotide sequence: TGTGCCAGCAGCCCCGGAGGTAGCGGGAATCTTAGGGATACGCAGTATTTT. Its translation is CASSPGGSGNLRDTQYF.

This clonotype was found a few times. The V and J genes are TRBV20-1 and TRBJ2-6; the match to TRBD1 covers 7 bases. CDR1 and CDR2 (germline): DFQATT, SNEGSKA (reference sequence). Losses at the gene ends were 1 base for V and 2 bases for J; bases not matched to a gene: 2. This CDR3 contains 15 residues. The CDR3: CSARVTGTGANVLTF. The CDR3 nucleotides are TGCAGTGCTAGAGTGACAGGGACTGGGGCCAACGTCCTGACTTTC.

The table lists this clonotype with a count of one. The rearrangement uses TRBV24-1 and TRBJ2-1; 9 bases align to TRBD2. The junction had 10 bases not matched to a gene; V was cut back by 3 bases and J by 5 bases. The CDR3 length is 17 residues. CDR1 and CDR2 (germline): KGHDR, SFDVKD. The CDR3 DNA sequence: TGTGCCACCAGTGATCCAACAATAGCGGGGGACAACAATGAGCAGTTCTTC. It encodes CATSDPTIAGDNNEQFF.

This clonotype has only a few counts. The chain joins TRBV5-1 to TRBJ2-5, with TRBD1 matching 10 bases. The CDR3 is 15 amino acids. The V gene end was trimmed by 6 bases and the J gene end by 2 bases; junction bases not matched to a gene: 7. The germline V gene has CDR1 SGHRS and CDR2 YFSETQ. This CDR3 is CASTPADRGQETQYF. The CDR3 DNA sequence: TGCGCCAGCACCCCGGCGGACAGGGGGCAAGAGACCCAGTACTTC.

This clonotype was seen a handful of times. The V gene is TRBV7-6, the J gene TRBJ2-1; 7 nucleotides agree with TRBD2. This CDR3 comprises 16 residues. The V and J ends lost 5 bases and 5 bases, in that order; junction bases with no gene match: 12. Per germline, CDR1 SGHVS and CDR2 FNYEAQ. The CDR3 DNA reads TGTGCCAGCAGCCCAAGGGTGGGGGGGTCCCACAATGAGCAGTTCTTC. Protein product: CASSPRVGGSHNEQFF.

V usage is TRBV7-2 and J usage is TRBJ2-1, with D tentatively TRBD1 (5 bases). This CDR3 is built from 14 residues. Germline V lookup: CDR1 SGHTA, CDR2 FQGNSA. Trimming removed 1 base at V and 6 bases at J, with 10 bases between. CDR3 DNA sequence: TGTGCCAGCAGCTTAGGCAGGGTGTCCAATGAGCAGTTCTTC. Translating gives CASSLGRVSNEQFF.

CDR3 in DNA: TGTGCCAGCAGCCCGCAGTCCGGTCCGGTTTTGGGCTACACCTTC. This encodes CASSPQSGPVLGYTF. The gene calls are TRBV7-9 and TRBJ1-2; D is unresolved. The CDR3 extends over 15 amino acids. The V end was cut by 5 bases, the J end by 8 bases, with 21 bases between. Germline lookup yields CDR1 SEHNR and CDR2 FQNEAQ (reference sequence).

In its sample, this clonotype was seen a few times. V and J are TRBV29-1 and TRBJ1-1; D may be TRBD1 (6 bases). The V and J ends lost 1 base and 10 bases respectively, with 13 bases between them. The CDR3 totals 12 residues. The V gene's germline CDR1 is SQVTM and CDR2 ANQGSEA. This CDR3 is CSVEVSGGPAFF. CDR3 DNA sequence: TGCAGCGTTGAAGTATCGGGGGGGCCAGCTTTCTTT.

In its sample, this clonotype was seen a few times. This chain links TRBV4-1 with TRBJ2-5; tentative D call: TRBD2 (6 bases). V shed 1 base and J shed 9 bases, with 15 bases lying between them. CDR3 length equals 14 residues. In germline, CDR1 is MGHRA, CDR2 YSYEKL. CDR3 DNA sequence: TGCGCCAGCAGCCAAGTTTCCTTCTCGGGGGCCCAGTACTTC. Protein sequence: CASSQVSFSGAQYF.

This clonotype was counted only a few times. This sequence joins TRBV5-1 and TRBJ2-7; D is unresolved. The CDR3 sequence is 15 residues long. CDR1 is SGHRS and CDR2 is YFSETQ in the germline V gene. The V end was cut by 3 bases, the J end by 3 bases, with 16 bases between. As DNA, the CDR3 is TGCGCCAGCAGCTCGGAAGGGCGGACGGACTACGAGCAGTACTTC. Its protein product is CASSSEGRTDYEQYF.

This clonotype was counted only a few times. This rearrangement joins TRBV27 to TRBJ1-5; possibly TRBD1 for D (5 bases). CDR1 is MNHEY, CDR2 SMNVEV, per germline (reference sequence). V lost 6 bases, J lost 2 bases, and 17 bases lay in between. CDR3 length equals 16 residues. The CDR3 spells CASSPLREGGNQPQHF. The CDR3 DNA sequence: TGTGCCAGCAGCCCCTTGAGGGAAGGGGGCAATCAGCCCCAGCATTTT.

This clonotype was seen a handful of times. This sequence joins TRBV11-2 and TRBJ2-1, with no clear D. The CDR3 sequence is 14 residues long. Germline V gene sequence: CDR1 SGHAT, CDR2 FQNNGV. Trimming removed 1 base at V and 4 bases at J, with 8 bases between. The CDR3 protein is CASSLGVKYNEQFF. CDR3 DNA sequence: TGTGCCAGCAGCTTAGGAGTAAAGTACAATGAGCAGTTCTTC.

The chain links TRBV20-1 to TRBJ2-5; 10 bases fit TRBD2. With V trimmed by 5 bases and J by 7 bases, 7 bases remained unmatched. The CDR3 is 13 residues long. The V gene's germline CDR1 is DFQATT and CDR2 SNEGSKA (reference sequence). CDR3 bases: TGCAGTGCTGGGCTAGCGGGAGTTCTGACCCAGTACTTC. It specifies CSAGLAGVLTQYF.

The CDR3 DNA is TGTGCCAGTAGTATCCCTACTAGCGGGAGCTACAATGAGCAGTTCTTC. It specifies CASSIPTSGSYNEQFF. V usage is TRBV19 and J usage is TRBJ2-1, with 11 positions matching TRBD2. The CDR3 spans 16 residues. CDR1 is LNHDA and CDR2 is SQIVND in the germline V gene (reference sequence). The V segment lost 3 bases and the J segment 3 bases; nucleotides outside the gene matches: 4.

This chain uses TRBV9 with TRBJ2-1; no clear D. V lost 0 bases and J 5 bases, leaving 9 bases between the germline ends. This CDR3 has 14 residues. Germline lookup yields CDR1 SGDLS and CDR2 YYNGEE. The CDR3, as DNA: TGTGCCAGCAGCGTAGGAAACCATAACAATGAGCAGTTCTTC. It yields the protein CASSVGNHNNEQFF.

This clonotype was detected only a few times. V and J are TRBV12-3 or TRBV12-4 and TRBJ1-5, with D tentatively TRBD1 (5 bases). The CDR3 totals 14 residues. V was pared by 2 bases and J by 9 bases, with 14 bases between. The CDR3 nucleotides read TGTGCCAGCAGTTTAATGGCAGGGACCGGGCCCCAGCATTTT. It yields the protein CASSLMAGTGPQHF.

This sequence joins TRBV5-1 and TRBJ2-2; D is unresolved. The CDR3 runs 14 residues. Germline CDR1 SGHRS, CDR2 YFSETQ. V lost 0 bases, J lost 3 bases, and 6 bases lay in between. The CDR3 sequence: CASSLGPYTGELFF. The DNA of the CDR3 is TGCGCCAGCAGCTTGGGGCCTTACACCGGGGAGCTGTTTTTT.

V gene TRBV5-6 combines with J gene TRBJ2-7; TRBD2 matches at 7 bases. V gave up 4 bases and J gave up 9 bases; unmatched junction bases: 16. Germline lookup yields CDR1 SGHDT and CDR2 YYEEEE. The CDR3 is 15 amino acids. CDR3 sequence (DNA): TGTGCCAGCAGCCGGGGGGACGCTCCTATTTTTGTGCAGTACTTC. It translates to CASSRGDAPIFVQYF. The full variable domain, in which reference TRBV5-6 and TRBJ2-7 provide the parts outside the CDR3, is DAGVTQSPTHLIKTRGQQVTLRCSPKSGHDTVSWYQQALGQGPQFIFQYYEEEERQRGNFPDRFSGHQFPNYSSELNVNALLLGDSALYLCASSRGDAPIFVQYFGPGTRLTVT.

This chain joins TRBV12-3 or TRBV12-4 and TRBJ2-3; unclear D gene. The CDR3 has 16 residues. Trimming removed 1 base from V and 0 bases from J, with 11 bases in between. CDR3 amino acids: CASSLGPGFSTDTQYF. The CDR3 DNA sequence: TGTGCCAGCAGTTTAGGGCCAGGTTTTAGCACAGATACGCAGTATTTT.